This T cell receptor beta chain was sequenced in a study of T cell responses to AZD1222 COVID-19 vaccine. Whole-study results and caveats: Clonal diversity may have been underestimated, and the donors were mostly white British, with more females than males. Along spike, vaccine-associated CD4 TCRs were found throughout, with dominance at 160-218 and 743-854. The breadth and depth of Spike-specific TCRs increased once two AZD1222 doses had been given.

Method: immunoSEQ multiplex PCR; TCRdb's copy keeps in-frame clones and lacks some. The table lists 140,000 to 150,000 clones, around 88% of them singletons, with more than 13% in the top ten. Germline V gene lookup returns CDR1 LGHNA and CDR2 YSLEER. The length of the CDR3 is 18 residues. V was shortened by 3 bases and J by 0 bases, with 18 bases between the two germline ends. Details on this clone: Its antigen is unidentified.

The gene calls are TRBV4-3 and TRBJ1-3, with no clear D. The receptor's source is an adult in good health. The source was peripheral blood, collected on day 0 of AZD1222 vaccination. CDR3 region: CASSHDAGRTYSGNTIYF. CDR3 DNA sequence: TGCGCCAGCAGCCATGATGCAGGTCGGACTTACTCTGGAAACACCATATATTTT.